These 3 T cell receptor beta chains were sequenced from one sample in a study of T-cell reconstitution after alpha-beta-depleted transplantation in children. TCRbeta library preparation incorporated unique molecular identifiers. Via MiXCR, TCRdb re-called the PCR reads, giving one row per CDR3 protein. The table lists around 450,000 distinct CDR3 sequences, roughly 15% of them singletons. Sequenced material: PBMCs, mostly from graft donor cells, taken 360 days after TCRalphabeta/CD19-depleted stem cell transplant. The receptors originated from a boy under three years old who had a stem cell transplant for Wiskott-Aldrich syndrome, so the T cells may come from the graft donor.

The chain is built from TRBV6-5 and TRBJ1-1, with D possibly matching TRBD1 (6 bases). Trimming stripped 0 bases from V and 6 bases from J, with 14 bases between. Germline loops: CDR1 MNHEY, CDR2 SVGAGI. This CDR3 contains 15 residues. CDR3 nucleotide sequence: TGTGCCAGCAGTTACTCGGCTTACAGGGAATCTGAAGCTTTCTTT. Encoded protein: CASSYSAYRESEAFF.

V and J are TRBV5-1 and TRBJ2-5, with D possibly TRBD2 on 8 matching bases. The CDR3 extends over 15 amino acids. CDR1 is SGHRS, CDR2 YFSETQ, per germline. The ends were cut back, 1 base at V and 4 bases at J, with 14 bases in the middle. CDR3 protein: CASSLTGGDRETQYF. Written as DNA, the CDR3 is TGCGCCAGCAGCTTGACCGGGGGGGACAGAGAGACCCAGTACTTC.

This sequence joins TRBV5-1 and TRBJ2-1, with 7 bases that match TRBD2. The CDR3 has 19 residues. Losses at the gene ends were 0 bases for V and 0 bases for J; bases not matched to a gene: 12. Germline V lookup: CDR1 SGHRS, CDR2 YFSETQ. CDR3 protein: CASSLARGLKTSSYNEQFF. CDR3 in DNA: TGCGCCAGCAGCTTGGCAAGGGGACTAAAAACCAGCTCCTACAATGAGCAGTTCTTC.